The clone carrying this T cell receptor (beta chain) came up a few times. Antigen: not known. This specimen comes from a study of identical twins' blood T cells. Study in general: Roughly twelve libraries, six alpha and six beta, gave some 52 million reads.

TCRdb passed the 5' RACE reads through MiXCR, listing each CDR3 protein once. The top ten clones hold 6% to 7% of a sample with 300,000 to 400,000 distinct CDR3 sequences, 25% to 35% of them seen once. Trimming at V came to 0 bases and at J to 1 base, leaving 5 bases not matched to a gene. The germline V gene encodes CDR1 DFQATT and CDR2 SNEGSKA (reference sequence). The CDR3 spans 15 residues. Study findings and constraints: Abundant TCRbeta CDR3s overlapped more between twins than with unrelated donors.

The specimen was PBMCs. The receptor's source is a woman aged 18-49 years in good health. The V gene is TRBV20-1, the J gene TRBJ1-1; 7 bases map to TRBD1. The CDR3 DNA sequence: TGCAGTGCTAGAGAGGGGACAGCAGGGAACACTGAAGCTTTCTTT. Its translation: CSAREGTAGNTEAFF.